This T cell receptor beta chain was captured by sequencing in a study of T cell repertoires in cytomegalovirus infection. This clonotype came up many times. Its antigen is unidentified. In TCRdb, the reads were re-called with MiXCR into one record per CDR3 protein. Of 800,000 to 950,000 distinct CDR3 sequences in the sample, 32% are singletons; the top ten hold 9.5% to 15%. CDR1 is MNHEY and CDR2 is SMNVEV in the germline V gene (reference sequence). Unmatched junction bases numbered 9, after V lost 10 bases and J lost 2 bases. CDR3 length: 15 residues. The chain is built from TRBV27 and TRBJ2-1, with TRBD1 matching 9 bases. The material was cultured CD8+ T cells from PBMCs, obtained from culture after CMV antigen stimulation. The receptor's source is a human donor in good health (CMV status not recorded). Some clones in this sample may be carry-over from other donors' samples. The CDR3 protein is CATHKQGATYNEQFF. CDR3 DNA sequence: TGTGCCACCCATAAACAGGGGGCAACCTACAATGAGCAGTTCTTC.